This entry describes one T cell receptor beta chain. The sample belongs to a study of blood T cell repertoires in COVID-19. The repertoire was sequenced with immunoSEQ multiplex PCR; TCRdb's copy has only in-frame clones and lacks some. The profile shows 450,000 to 500,000 clones, about 88% of them singletons. Germline V CDR1 and CDR2: SGHTA, FQGNSA. This CDR3 has 13 amino acids. The ends were cut back, 0 bases at V and 10 bases at J, with 7 bases in the middle. The sequence was collected from a woman aged 55-69 years who had recovered from COVID-19. What was sequenced was PBMCs or T cells enriched from blood (not recorded which). The chain combines TRBV7-2 with TRBJ1-6; no definite D call. CDR3 nucleotides: TGTGCCAGCAGCTTAGCGGGCACCTCACCCCTCCACTTT. It specifies CASSLAGTSPLHF.